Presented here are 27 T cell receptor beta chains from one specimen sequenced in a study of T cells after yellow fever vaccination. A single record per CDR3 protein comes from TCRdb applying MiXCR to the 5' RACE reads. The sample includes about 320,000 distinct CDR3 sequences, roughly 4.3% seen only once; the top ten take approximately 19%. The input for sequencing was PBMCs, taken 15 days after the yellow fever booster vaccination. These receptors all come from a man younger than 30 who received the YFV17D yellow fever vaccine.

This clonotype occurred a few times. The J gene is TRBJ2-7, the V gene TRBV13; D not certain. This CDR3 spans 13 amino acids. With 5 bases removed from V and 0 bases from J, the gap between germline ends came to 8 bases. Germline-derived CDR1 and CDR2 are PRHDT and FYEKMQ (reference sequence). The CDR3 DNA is TGTGCCAGCAGCCAATTATTCTCCTACGAGCAGTACTTC. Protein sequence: CASSQLFSYEQYF.

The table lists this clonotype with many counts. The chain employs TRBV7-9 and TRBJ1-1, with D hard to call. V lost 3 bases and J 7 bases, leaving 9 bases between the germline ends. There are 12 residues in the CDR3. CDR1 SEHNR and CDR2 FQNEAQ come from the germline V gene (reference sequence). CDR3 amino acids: CASSFFLGEAFF. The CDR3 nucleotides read TGTGCCAGCAGCTTTTTTTTGGGTGAAGCTTTCTTT. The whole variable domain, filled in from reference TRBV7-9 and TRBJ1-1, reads DTGVSQNPRHKITKRGQNVTFRCDPISEHNRLYWYRQTLGQGPEFLTYFQNEAQLEKSRLLSDRFSAERPKGSFSTLEIQRTEQGDSAMYLCASSFFLGEAFFGQGTRLTVV.

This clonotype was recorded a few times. The CDR3 spells CASSEGGTGGETQYF. DNA for the CDR3: TGTGCCAGCAGCGAGGGAGGGACAGGTGGGGAGACCCAGTACTTC. The chain has TRBV11-3 and TRBJ2-5, with a weak D call TRBD1 (8 bases). V was cut by 5 bases and J by 5 bases, with 18 bases left in between. Germline V gene data show CDR1 as SGHNT and CDR2 as YENEEA. The CDR3 has 15 amino acids.

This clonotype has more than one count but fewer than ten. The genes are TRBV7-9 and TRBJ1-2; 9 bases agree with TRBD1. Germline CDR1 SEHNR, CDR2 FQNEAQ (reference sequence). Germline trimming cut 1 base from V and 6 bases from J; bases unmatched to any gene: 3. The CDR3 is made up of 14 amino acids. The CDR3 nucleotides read TGTGCCAGCAGCTTAGAAGGGACAGGGAATGGCTACACCTTC. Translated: CASSLEGTGNGYTF.

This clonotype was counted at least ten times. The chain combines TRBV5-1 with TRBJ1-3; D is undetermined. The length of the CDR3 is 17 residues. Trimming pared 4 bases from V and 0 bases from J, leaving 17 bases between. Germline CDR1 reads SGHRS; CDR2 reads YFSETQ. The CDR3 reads CASSVEPTAYSGNTIYF. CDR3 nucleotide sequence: TGCGCCAGCAGCGTGGAGCCCACAGCTTACTCTGGAAACACCATATATTTT. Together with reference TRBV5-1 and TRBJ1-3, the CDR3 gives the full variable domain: KAGVTQTPRYLIKTRGQQVTLSCSPISGHRSVSWYQQTPGQGLQFLFEYFSETQRNKGNFPGRFSGRQFSNSRSEMNVSTLELGDSALYLCASSVEPTAYSGNTIYFGEGSWLTVV.

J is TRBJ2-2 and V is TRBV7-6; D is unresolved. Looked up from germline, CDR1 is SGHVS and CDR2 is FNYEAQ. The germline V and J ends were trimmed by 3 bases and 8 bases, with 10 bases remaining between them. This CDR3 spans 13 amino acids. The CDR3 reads CASSFTPAGELFF. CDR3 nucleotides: TGTGCCAGCAGCTTTACCCCCGCGGGGGAGCTGTTTTTT.

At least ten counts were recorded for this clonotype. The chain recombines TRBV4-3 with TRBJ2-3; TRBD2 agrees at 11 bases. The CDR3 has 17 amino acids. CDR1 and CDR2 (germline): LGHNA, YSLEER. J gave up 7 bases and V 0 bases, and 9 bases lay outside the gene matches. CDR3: CASSQDRGSGGVNTQYF. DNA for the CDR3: TGCGCCAGCAGCCAAGATAGGGGTAGCGGGGGGGTTAATACGCAGTATTTT.

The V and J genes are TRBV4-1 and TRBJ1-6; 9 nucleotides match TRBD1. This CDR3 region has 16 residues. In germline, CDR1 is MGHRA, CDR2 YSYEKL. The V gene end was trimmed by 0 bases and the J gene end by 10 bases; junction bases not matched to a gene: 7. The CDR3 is CASSQEVGQGGSPLHF. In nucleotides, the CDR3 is TGCGCCAGCAGCCAAGAAGTGGGACAGGGTGGCTCACCCCTCCACTTT.

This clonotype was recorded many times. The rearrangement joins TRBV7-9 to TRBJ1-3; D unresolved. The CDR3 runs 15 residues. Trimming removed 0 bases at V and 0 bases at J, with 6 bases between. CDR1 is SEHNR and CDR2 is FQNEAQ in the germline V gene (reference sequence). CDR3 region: CASSLALSSGNTIYF. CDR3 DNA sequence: TGTGCCAGCAGCTTAGCCCTCAGCTCTGGAAACACCATATATTTT.

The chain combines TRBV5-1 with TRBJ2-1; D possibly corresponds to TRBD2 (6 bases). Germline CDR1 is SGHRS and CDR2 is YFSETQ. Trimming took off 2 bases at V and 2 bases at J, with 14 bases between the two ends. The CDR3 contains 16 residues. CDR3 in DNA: TGCGCCAGCAGCTTAGAAGCGGGTTTGACCTACAATGAGCAGTTCTTC. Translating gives CASSLEAGLTYNEQFF.

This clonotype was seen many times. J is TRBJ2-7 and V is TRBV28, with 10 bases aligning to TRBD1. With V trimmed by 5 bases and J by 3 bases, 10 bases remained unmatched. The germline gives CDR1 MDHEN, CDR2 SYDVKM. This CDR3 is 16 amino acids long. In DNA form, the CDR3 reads TGTGCCAGCAGTGCGACAGGGGGCAGATCTTACTACGAGCAGTACGTC. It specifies CASSATGGRSYYEQYV.

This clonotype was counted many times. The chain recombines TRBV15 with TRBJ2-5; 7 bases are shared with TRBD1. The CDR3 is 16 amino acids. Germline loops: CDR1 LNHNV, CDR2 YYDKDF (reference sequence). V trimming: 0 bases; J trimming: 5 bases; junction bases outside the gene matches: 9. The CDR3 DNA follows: TGTGCCACCAGCAGAGATCCTGGGACAGTCAGGGAGACCCAGTACTTC. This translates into CATSRDPGTVRETQYF.

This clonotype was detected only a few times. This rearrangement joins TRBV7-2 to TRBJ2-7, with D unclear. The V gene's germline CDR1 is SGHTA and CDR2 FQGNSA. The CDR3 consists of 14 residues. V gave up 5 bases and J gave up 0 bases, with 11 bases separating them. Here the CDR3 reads CASSPEPVSYEQYF. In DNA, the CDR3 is TGTGCCAGCAGCCCCGAACCGGTCTCCTACGAGCAGTACTTC.

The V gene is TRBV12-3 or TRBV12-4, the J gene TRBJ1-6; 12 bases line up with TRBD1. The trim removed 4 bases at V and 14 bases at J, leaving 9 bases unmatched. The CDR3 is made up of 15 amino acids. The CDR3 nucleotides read TGTGCCAGCAGTTCAACGGGACAGGGGGCATCGGCCCTCCACTTT. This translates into CASSSTGQGASALHF.

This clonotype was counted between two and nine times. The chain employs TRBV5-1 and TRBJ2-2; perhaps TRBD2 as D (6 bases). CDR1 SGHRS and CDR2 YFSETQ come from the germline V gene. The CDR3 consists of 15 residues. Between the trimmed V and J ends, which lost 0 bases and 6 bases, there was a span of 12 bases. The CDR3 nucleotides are TGCGCCAGCAGCTTGGAACTAGCTGGGTCCGGGGAGCTGTTTTTT. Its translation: CASSLELAGSGELFF. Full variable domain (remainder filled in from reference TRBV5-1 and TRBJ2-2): KAGVTQTPRYLIKTRGQQVTLSCSPISGHRSVSWYQQTPGQGLQFLFEYFSETQRNKGNFPGRFSGRQFSNSRSEMNVSTLELGDSALYLCASSLELAGSGELFFGEGSRLTVL.

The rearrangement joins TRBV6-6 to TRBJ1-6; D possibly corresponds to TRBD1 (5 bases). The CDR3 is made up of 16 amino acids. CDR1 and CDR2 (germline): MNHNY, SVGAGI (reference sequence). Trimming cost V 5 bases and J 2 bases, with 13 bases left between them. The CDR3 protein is CASSIQESAYNSPLHF. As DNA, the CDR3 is TGTGCCAGCAGTATACAGGAGTCGGCCTATAATTCACCCCTCCACTTT.

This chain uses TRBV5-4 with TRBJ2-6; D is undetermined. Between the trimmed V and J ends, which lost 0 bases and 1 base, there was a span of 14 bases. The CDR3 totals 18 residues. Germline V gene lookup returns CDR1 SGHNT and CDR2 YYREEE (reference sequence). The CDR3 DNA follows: TGTGCCAGCAGCTTGGGAGCCAGAAAAGGGTCTGGGGCCAACGTCCTGACTTTC. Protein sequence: CASSLGARKGSGANVLTF.

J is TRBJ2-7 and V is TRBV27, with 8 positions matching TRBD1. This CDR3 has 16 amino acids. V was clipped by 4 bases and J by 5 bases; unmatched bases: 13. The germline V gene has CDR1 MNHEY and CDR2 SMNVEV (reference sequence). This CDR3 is CASSSHNRQGINEQYF. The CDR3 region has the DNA TGTGCCAGCAGTTCCCACAACCGACAGGGGATCAACGAGCAGTACTTC.

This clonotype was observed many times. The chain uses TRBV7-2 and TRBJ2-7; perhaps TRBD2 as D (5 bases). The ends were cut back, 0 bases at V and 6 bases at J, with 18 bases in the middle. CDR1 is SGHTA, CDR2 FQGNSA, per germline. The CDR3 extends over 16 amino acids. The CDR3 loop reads CASSLALGQSGGEQYV. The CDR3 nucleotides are TGTGCCAGCAGCTTAGCCCTTGGGCAGAGCGGTGGCGAGCAGTACGTC.

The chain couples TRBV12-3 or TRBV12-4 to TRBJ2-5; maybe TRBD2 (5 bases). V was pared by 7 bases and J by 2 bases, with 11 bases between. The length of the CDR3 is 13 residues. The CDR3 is CASTRDLQETQYF. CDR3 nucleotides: TGTGCCAGCACCCGGGATTTACAAGAGACCCAGTACTTC.

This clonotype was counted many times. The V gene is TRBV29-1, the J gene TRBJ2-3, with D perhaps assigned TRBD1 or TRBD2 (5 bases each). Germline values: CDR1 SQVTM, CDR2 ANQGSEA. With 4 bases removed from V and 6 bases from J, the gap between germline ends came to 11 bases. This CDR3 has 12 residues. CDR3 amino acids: CSVGEGRDTQYF. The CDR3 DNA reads TGCAGCGTTGGTGAGGGGCGGGATACGCAGTATTTT.

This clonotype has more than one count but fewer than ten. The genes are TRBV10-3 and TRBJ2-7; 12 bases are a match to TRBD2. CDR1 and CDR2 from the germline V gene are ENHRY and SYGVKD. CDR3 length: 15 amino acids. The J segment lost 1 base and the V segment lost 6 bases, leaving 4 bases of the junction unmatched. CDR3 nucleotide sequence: TGTGCCATCAGCCTGACTAGCGGGGGTTCCTACGAGCAGTACTTC. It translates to CAISLTSGGSYEQYF.

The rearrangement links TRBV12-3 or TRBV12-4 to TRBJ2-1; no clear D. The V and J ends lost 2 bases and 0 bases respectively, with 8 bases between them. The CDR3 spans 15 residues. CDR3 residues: CASSLSESSYNEQFF. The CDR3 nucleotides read TGTGCCAGCAGTTTAAGTGAGAGCTCCTACAATGAGCAGTTCTTC.

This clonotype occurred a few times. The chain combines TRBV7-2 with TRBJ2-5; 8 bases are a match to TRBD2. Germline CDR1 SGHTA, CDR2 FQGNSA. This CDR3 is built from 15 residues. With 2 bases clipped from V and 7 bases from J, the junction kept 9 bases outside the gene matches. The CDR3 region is CASSLIHSGEATQYF. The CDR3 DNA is TGTGCCAGCAGCTTAATACATAGCGGGGAAGCGACCCAGTACTTC.

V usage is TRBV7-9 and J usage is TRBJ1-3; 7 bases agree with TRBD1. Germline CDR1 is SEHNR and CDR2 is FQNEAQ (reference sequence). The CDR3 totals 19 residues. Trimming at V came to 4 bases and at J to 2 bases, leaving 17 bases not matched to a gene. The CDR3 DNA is TGTGCCAGCAGCTCTCCTACCGCGAGACAGGGAAATACTGGAAACACCATATATTTT. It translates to CASSSPTARQGNTGNTIYF. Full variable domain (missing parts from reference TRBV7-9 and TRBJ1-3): DTGVSQNPRHKITKRGQNVTFRCDPISEHNRLYWYRQTLGQGPEFLTYFQNEAQLEKSRLLSDRFSAERPKGSFSTLEIQRTEQGDSAMYLCASSSPTARQGNTGNTIYFGEGSWLTVV.

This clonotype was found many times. CDR3 protein: CSARDRVNSPLHF. The CDR3 DNA sequence: TGCAGTGCGCGGGACAGAGTTAATTCACCCCTCCACTTT. The V gene is TRBV20-1, the J gene TRBJ1-6; TRBD1 aligns across 7 bases. Germline trimming cut 6 bases from V and 6 bases from J; bases unmatched to any gene: 5. CDR1 is DFQATT, CDR2 SNEGSKA, per germline (reference sequence). The CDR3 spans 13 residues.

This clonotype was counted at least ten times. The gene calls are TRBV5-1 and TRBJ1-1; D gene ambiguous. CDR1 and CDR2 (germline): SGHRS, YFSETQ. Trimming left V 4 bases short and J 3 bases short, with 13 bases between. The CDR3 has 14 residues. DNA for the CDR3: TGCGCCAGCAGCCCCGGGAATGGGGACACTGAAGCTTTCTTT. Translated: CASSPGNGDTEAFF.